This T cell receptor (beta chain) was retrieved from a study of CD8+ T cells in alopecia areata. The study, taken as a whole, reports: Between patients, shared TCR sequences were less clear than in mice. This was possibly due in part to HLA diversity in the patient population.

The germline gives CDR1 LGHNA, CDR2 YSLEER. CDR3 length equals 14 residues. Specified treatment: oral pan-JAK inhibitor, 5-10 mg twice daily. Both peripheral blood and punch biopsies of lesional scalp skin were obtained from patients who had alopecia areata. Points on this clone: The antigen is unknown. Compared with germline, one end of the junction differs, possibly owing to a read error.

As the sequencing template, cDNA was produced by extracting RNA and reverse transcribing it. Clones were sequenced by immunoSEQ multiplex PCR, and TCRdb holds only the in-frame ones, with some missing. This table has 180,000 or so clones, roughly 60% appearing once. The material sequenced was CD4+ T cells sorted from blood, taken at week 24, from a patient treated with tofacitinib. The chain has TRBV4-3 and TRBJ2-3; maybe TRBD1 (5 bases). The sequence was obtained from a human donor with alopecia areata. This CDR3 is CAGSQTMTADTQYF. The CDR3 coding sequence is TGCGCCGGCAGCCAAACAATGACAGCCGATACGCAGTATTTT.